This T cell receptor beta chain is from a study of T cell responses to AZD1222 COVID-19 vaccine. Details on this clone: Antigen: not known.

Study results and limitations: The sample set comprised mostly white British donors with more females, and clonal diversity was possibly underestimated.

The protocol was immunoSEQ multiplex PCR, while the TCRdb copy is restricted to in-frame clones and leaves out a portion. Of around 94,000 clones in the sample, less than 85% are singletons; the top ten hold 4.5%. Pooling was applied to second doses at about 4 or about 12 weeks. V gave up 5 bases and J gave up 1 base, with 15 bases separating them. The CDR3 is 16 residues long. Germline CDR1 and CDR2: LNHDA and SQIVND (reference sequence). The specimen comprised peripheral blood, sampled 28 days after the second AZD1222 dose. V and J are TRBV19 and TRBJ1-5, with no clear D. The sequence derives from an adult who received the AZD1222 COVID-19 vaccine. The CDR3 DNA sequence: TGTGCCAGTAGTCACCGAGGCCAGATAAGCAATCAGCCCCAGCATTTT. Encoded protein: CASSHRGQISNQPQHF.